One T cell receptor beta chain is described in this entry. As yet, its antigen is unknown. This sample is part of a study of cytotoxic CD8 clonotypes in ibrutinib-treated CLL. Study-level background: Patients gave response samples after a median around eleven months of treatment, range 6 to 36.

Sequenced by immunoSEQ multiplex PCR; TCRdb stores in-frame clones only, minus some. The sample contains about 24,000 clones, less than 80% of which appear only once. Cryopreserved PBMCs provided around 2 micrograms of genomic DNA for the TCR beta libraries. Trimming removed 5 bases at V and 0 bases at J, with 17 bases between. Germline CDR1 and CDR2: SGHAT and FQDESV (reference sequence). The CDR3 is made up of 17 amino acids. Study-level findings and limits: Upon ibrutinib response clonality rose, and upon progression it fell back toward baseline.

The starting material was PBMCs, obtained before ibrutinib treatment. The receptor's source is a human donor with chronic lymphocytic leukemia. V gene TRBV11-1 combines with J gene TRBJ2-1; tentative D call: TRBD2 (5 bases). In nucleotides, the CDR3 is TGTGCCAGCAGCCCAACCGGGAAGCGGATCTCCTACAATGAGCAGTTCTTC. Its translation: CASSPTGKRISYNEQFF.